The 21 T cell receptor beta chains below all came from one sample that was sequenced in a study of control samples from healthy donors and cancer patients. Clones were sequenced by immunoSEQ multiplex PCR, and TCRdb holds only the in-frame ones, with some missing. The sample lists roughly 150,000 clones; around 90% were seen once. The sample comprised blood. All receptors derive from a young man in good health.

This chain joins TRBV19 and TRBJ1-2; D gene ambiguous. Germline lookup yields CDR1 LNHDA and CDR2 SQIVND (reference sequence). V was pared by 8 bases and J by 2 bases, with 12 bases between. There are 13 residues in the CDR3. The CDR3 spells CASRLLANYGYTF. The CDR3, as DNA: TGTGCCAGTCGTTTACTGGCGAACTATGGCTACACCTTC.

This rearrangement joins TRBV25-1 to TRBJ2-7; D gene ambiguous. Deletions cut 4 bases from V and 2 bases from J, with 3 bases between. The CDR3 runs 11 residues. CDR1 is MGHDK, CDR2 SYGVNS, per germline. CDR3 loop: CASSAAYEQYF. The DNA of the CDR3 is TGTGCCAGCAGTGCAGCCTACGAGCAGTACTTC.

V and J are TRBV28 and TRBJ1-4; a possible D gene is TRBD1 (6 bases). The germline gives CDR1 MDHEN, CDR2 SYDVKM. Trimming pared 5 bases from V and 4 bases from J, leaving 29 bases between. The CDR3 has 20 residues. The CDR3 protein is CASSPHPRMGGLVVNEKLFF. CDR3 DNA sequence: TGTGCCAGCAGTCCGCATCCCCGTATGGGGGGCTTAGTGGTTAATGAAAAACTGTTTTTT.

The chain has TRBV5-1 and TRBJ2-3; 10 nucleotides line up with TRBD2. Germline trimming cut 4 bases from V and 3 bases from J; bases unmatched to any gene: 11. Germline lookup yields CDR1 SGHRS and CDR2 YFSETQ. The CDR3 is 17 residues long. The CDR3 sequence is CASSAGVLAGPTDTQYF. The CDR3 bases are TGCGCCAGCAGCGCCGGCGTACTAGCGGGACCAACAGATACGCAGTATTTT.

V usage is TRBV21-1 and J usage is TRBJ2-7. TRBV21-1 is a recognized pseudogene. The CDR3 length is 15 residues. As DNA, the CDR3 is TGTGCCAGCAGCGCGCCGGGGCCTAGCTCCTACGAGCAGTACTTC. Translating gives CASSAPGPSSYEQYF.

The chain employs TRBV5-6 and TRBJ2-7; D is uncertain. This CDR3 is 16 amino acids long. Per germline, CDR1 SGHDT and CDR2 YYEEEE. Trimming took off 0 bases at V and 3 bases at J, with 16 bases between the two ends. CDR3 nucleotides: TGTGCCAGCAGCTTGGCGGGCTCCCAAGGGTACTACGAGCAGTACTTC. Amino acids: CASSLAGSQGYYEQYF.

V gene TRBV5-1 combines with J gene TRBJ1-5, with D unclear. The germline CDR1 and CDR2 sequences are SGHRS and YFSETQ. V was clipped by 0 bases and J by 7 bases, with 14 bases between them. The CDR3 has 15 amino acids. In nucleotides, the CDR3 is TGCGCCAGCAGCTTGGATGCGACGGCGGGGCAGCCCCAGCATTTT. It translates to CASSLDATAGQPQHF.

The genes are TRBV5-1 and TRBJ1-1; D is uncertain. Germline lookup yields CDR1 SGHRS and CDR2 YFSETQ. V was trimmed by 6 bases and J by 2 bases, leaving 14 bases between them. This CDR3 comprises 14 residues. CDR3: CASTPGWGNTEAFF. In DNA, the CDR3 is TGCGCCAGCACCCCTGGATGGGGTAACACTGAAGCTTTCTTT.

The chain uses TRBV28 and TRBJ2-7, with unresolved D. Looked up from germline, CDR1 is MDHEN and CDR2 is SYDVKM. CDR3 length: 12 amino acids. Trimming pared 6 bases from V and 9 bases from J, leaving 15 bases between. Here the CDR3 reads CASSYPPSGQYF. For the CDR3, the DNA is TGTGCCAGCAGCTACCCCCCCTCGGGGCAGTACTTC.

The CDR3 coding sequence is TGTGCCCGACCCGGGACAGGGGGTTACGAGCAGTACTTC. It is translated as CARPGTGGYEQYF. The chain recombines TRBV9 with TRBJ2-7, with 11 bases matching TRBD1. Looked up from germline, CDR1 is SGDLS and CDR2 is YYNGEE. The junction had 7 bases not matched to a gene; V was cut back by 10 bases and J by 4 bases. This CDR3 comprises 13 residues.

This chain uses TRBV24-1 with TRBJ1-4; 10 nucleotides align to TRBD1. Germline CDR1 reads KGHDR; CDR2 reads SFDVKD. The CDR3 runs 15 residues. With V trimmed by 5 bases and J by 5 bases, 4 bases remained unmatched. CDR3: CATSVLDRGNEKLFF. The CDR3 nucleotides read TGTGCCACCAGTGTTCTGGACAGGGGGAATGAAAAACTGTTTTTT.

The V call is TRBV3-1 (or the pseudogene TRBV3-2), the J call TRBJ2-6; possibly TRBD1 for D (5 bases). CDR1 is LGHDT, CDR2 YNNKEL, per germline (reference sequence). Trimming took 2 bases from V and 6 from J, leaving 20 bases between them. This CDR3 comprises 18 residues. This CDR3 is CASSQHPGLGLLANVLTF. The CDR3 nucleotides are TGTGCCAGCAGCCAACATCCAGGGTTAGGTCTGCTGGCCAACGTCCTGACTTTC.

V and J are TRBV19 and TRBJ2-7; D not certain. The V end lost 5 bases, the J end lost 3 bases, and 8 bases lay between the germline ends. The germline gives CDR1 LNHDA, CDR2 SQIVND (reference sequence). The CDR3 length is 12 residues. As DNA, the CDR3 is TGTGCCAGTAGTGTTGACCACTACGAGCAGTACTTC. It is translated as CASSVDHYEQYF.

The chain uses TRBV29-1 and TRBJ2-5; possible D gene TRBD2, 6 bases. Germline values: CDR1 SQVTM, CDR2 ANQGSEA. The CDR3 has 13 amino acids. Trimming stripped 0 bases from V and 5 bases from J, with 10 bases between. CDR3 loop: CSVEDGSGETQYF. The CDR3 coding sequence is TGCAGCGTTGAAGACGGGAGCGGGGAGACCCAGTACTTC.

The rearrangement joins TRBV7-9 to TRBJ2-2, with D perhaps TRBD2 (6 bases). V was shortened by 7 bases and J by 3 bases, with 15 bases between the two germline ends. The CDR3 is 15 residues long. CDR1 SEHNR and CDR2 FQNEAQ come from the germline V gene (reference sequence). CDR3 amino acids: CASTLRETDTGELFF. The CDR3 nucleotides are TGTGCCAGCACCCTCCGGGAGACTGACACCGGGGAGCTGTTTTTT.

The chain has TRBV6-5 and TRBJ2-2; 8 bases are shared with TRBD2. J lost 6 bases, V lost 6 bases, and 6 bases had no gene match. This CDR3 spans 14 amino acids. Germline CDR1 reads MNHEY; CDR2 reads SVGAGI. The DNA of the CDR3 is TGTGCCAGCAGCCGACCGCGGGAGGCCGGGGAGCTGTTTTTT. This codes for CASSRPREAGELFF.

The V gene is TRBV6-5, the J gene TRBJ1-3; D is uncertain. Germline V gives CDR1 MNHEY, CDR2 SVGAGI. Trimming stripped 6 bases from V and 0 bases from J, with 6 bases between. The CDR3 runs 13 residues. DNA of the CDR3: TGTGCCAGCAGCCGGACCTCTGGAAACACCATATATTTT. Translated: CASSRTSGNTIYF.

The genes are TRBV30 and TRBJ2-7; 7 nucleotides match TRBD1. V shed 8 bases and J 3 bases; nucleotides not matched to a gene: 4. The germline V gene encodes CDR1 GTSNPN and CDR2 SVGIG (reference sequence). The CDR3 totals 11 residues. This CDR3 is CAGTADYEQYF. The CDR3 bases are TGTGCCGGGACAGCGGACTACGAGCAGTACTTC.

V is TRBV10-3 and J is TRBJ1-1; D is possibly TRBD1 (5 bases). This CDR3 contains 16 residues. Germline V CDR1 and CDR2: ENHRY, SYGVKD. The V end was cut by 2 bases, the J end by 2 bases, with 15 bases between. The CDR3 is CAISEAPTVSNTEAFF. The CDR3 coding sequence is TGTGCCATCAGTGAGGCTCCGACAGTAAGCAACACTGAAGCTTTCTTT.

The rearrangement links TRBV7-9 to TRBJ2-2; D ambiguous. V was cut by 2 bases and J by 6 bases, with 4 bases left in between. Per germline, CDR1 SEHNR and CDR2 FQNEAQ (reference sequence). The CDR3 contains 12 residues. The CDR3 nucleotides read TGTGCCAGCAGCTTATCGTCCGGGGAGCTGTTTTTT. As protein: CASSLSSGELFF.

This chain connects TRBV19 to TRBJ1-3, with D unclear. Trimming left V 7 bases short and J 2 bases short, with 18 bases between. Germline V gene lookup returns CDR1 LNHDA and CDR2 SQIVND (reference sequence). The CDR3 runs 16 residues. CDR3 DNA sequence: TGTGCCAGTAAACCACCCGGGAGGATACCTGGAAACACCATATATTTT. This encodes CASKPPGRIPGNTIYF.